A single sample is the source of the 31 T cell receptor beta chains below, sequenced in a study of CD8+CD57+ T cells in acquired aplastic anemia. The TCR beta profiling, which covered VDJ combination and CDR3 sequence, was carried out using genomic DNA as the template. TCRdb fed the reads into MiXCR, producing one record per CDR3 protein. The repertoire consists of 150,000 to 200,000 distinct CDR3 sequences, with over 70% occurring once and the leading ten covering about 50%. All sequencing subjects had displayed CD8+CD57+ cell expansion on flow cytometry. Sequenced input: sorted CD4+, CD8+, or CD8+CD57+ T cells (not recorded which) from PBMCs. The receptors derive from a human donor with aplastic anemia.

With respect to this clonotype: This may be a read error: a much more frequent sequence differs by one nucleotide. The CDR3 ends on some other residue instead of the conserved phenylalanine or tryptophan, so this is likely a read error. The V call is TRBV6-5, the J call TRBJ2-1; the D gene is possibly TRBD1 (5 bases). Germline values: CDR1 MNHEY, CDR2 SVGAGI. Trimming left V 6 bases short and J 8 bases short, with 14 bases between. There are 13 residues in the CDR3. In DNA form, the CDR3 reads TGTGCCAGCAGCCCTACAGGAAATGATGAGCAGTTCCTC. It encodes CASSPTGNDEQFL.

The V call is TRBV15, the J call TRBJ1-2; D is undetermined. The CDR3 sequence is 13 residues long. V lost 0 bases to trimming and J lost 7 bases, with 9 bases between them. CDR1 and CDR2 (germline): LNHNV, YYDKDF (reference sequence). The CDR3 reads CATSRDLGSGYTF. CDR3 bases: TGTGCCACCAGCAGAGATCTTGGGAGTGGCTACACCTTC.

The V and J genes are TRBV20-1 and TRBJ2-7; a possible D gene is TRBD1 (5 bases). Trimming took 3 bases from V and 0 from J, leaving 15 bases between them. CDR1 and CDR2 from the germline V gene are DFQATT and SNEGSKA (reference sequence). The CDR3 consists of 15 residues. In DNA, the CDR3 is TGCAGTGCTAGGGGCAACAGTGACAGCTCCTACGAGCAGTACTTC. This codes for CSARGNSDSSYEQYF.

The chain has TRBV20-1 and TRBJ2-7; possible D gene TRBD1, 5 bases. V lost 0 bases, J lost 2 bases, and 8 bases lay in between. Germline V gene sequence: CDR1 DFQATT, CDR2 SNEGSKA (reference sequence). The CDR3 loop spans 13 amino acids. The DNA of the CDR3 is TGCAGTGCTAGAGATTCAGGGACCTACGAGCAGTACTTC. Translation gives CSARDSGTYEQYF.

V is TRBV24-1 and J is TRBJ2-7; maybe TRBD1 (6 bases). Deletions cut 9 bases from V and 0 bases from J, with 11 bases between. The germline V gene encodes CDR1 KGHDR and CDR2 SFDVKD. The CDR3 length is 13 residues. The DNA for the CDR3 is TGTGCCACCCAGGGGCACCCCTCCTACGAGCAGTACGTC. Translating gives CATQGHPSYEQYV.

V is TRBV9 and J is TRBJ2-2, with no clear D. V was trimmed by 4 bases and J by 3 bases, leaving 16 bases between them. The CDR3 length is 16 residues. Germline loops: CDR1 SGDLS, CDR2 YYNGEE. CDR3 bases: TGTGCCAGCAGCTCTAGTGTGGGATTGGACACCGGGGAGCTGTTTTTT. Protein product: CASSSSVGLDTGELFF.

This clonotype was recorded only once. This sequence joins TRBV20-1 and TRBJ2-7; the D is unclear. CDR1 and CDR2 from the germline V gene are DFQATT and SNEGSKA (reference sequence). The CDR3 covers 13 residues. Trimming shortened V by 3 bases and J by 2 bases, and 11 bases separated the two germline ends. DNA of the CDR3: TGCAGTGCTAGGAGATTGCTTCCCTACGAGCAGTACTTC. Amino acid sequence: CSARRLLPYEQYF.

The chain uses TRBV29-1 and TRBJ2-2; D is undetermined. The V gene's germline CDR1 is SQVTM and CDR2 ANQGSEA. There are 11 residues in the CDR3. Trimming left V 0 bases short and J 11 bases short, with 7 bases between. In DNA, the CDR3 is TGCAGCGTTGAAGACTCGGGCGAGCTGTTTTTT. It is translated as CSVEDSGELFF.

The chain employs TRBV6-4 and TRBJ2-5; D possibly corresponds to TRBD2 (7 bases). V gave up 7 bases and J gave up 4 bases, with 16 bases separating them. CDR3 length: 14 amino acids. Germline assignment: CDR1 MRHNA and CDR2 SNTAGT. The CDR3 protein is CASKGGGAPETQYF. The CDR3 region has the DNA TGTGCCAGCAAGGGGGGAGGGGCCCCAGAGACCCAGTACTTC.

This chain links TRBV2 with TRBJ2-7; D is uncertain. Germline V gene lookup returns CDR1 SNHLY and CDR2 FYNNEI. V was shortened by 4 bases and J by 6 bases, with 7 bases between the two germline ends. This CDR3 is built from 11 residues. The CDR3 sequence is CASSVQVEQYF. Written as DNA, the CDR3 is TGTGCCAGCAGTGTCCAGGTCGAGCAGTACTTC.

The rearrangement links TRBV7-3 to TRBJ2-5, with D possibly matching TRBD2 (6 bases). This CDR3 region has 14 residues. V was shortened by 5 bases and J by 0 bases, with 10 bases between the two germline ends. The germline V gene encodes CDR1 SGHTA and CDR2 FQGTGA. DNA of the CDR3: TGTGCCAGCAGCCCTGAGCGGGACCAAGAGACCCAGTACTTC. Encoded protein: CASSPERDQETQYF.

Remarks on this clonotype: Its ends do not fully match the called genes, so a read error is possible. The CDR3 is CASSFTSGGETQYF. The CDR3 coding sequence is TGTGCTAGCAGCTTCACTAGCGGGGGGGAGACCCAGTACTTC. The chain employs TRBV7-7 and TRBJ2-5; the match to TRBD2 covers 12 bases. The CDR3 sequence is 14 residues long. From germline, CDR1 is SSHAT and CDR2 FNYEAQ (reference sequence).

The chain joins TRBV7-2 to TRBJ2-3; D not resolved. The V gene lost 2 bases and the J gene lost 1 base, with 10 bases spanning the gap. The CDR3 covers 15 residues. Germline V lookup: CDR1 SGHTA, CDR2 FQGNSA. The CDR3 DNA follows: TGTGCCAGCAGCTTATGGTCGGCAGGCACAGATACGCAGTATTTT. This encodes CASSLWSAGTDTQYF. The variable domain in full, completed from reference TRBV7-2 and TRBJ2-3, reads GAGVSQSPSNKVTEKGKDVELRCDPISGHTALYWYRQSLGQGLEFLIYFQGNSAPDKSGLPSDRFSAERTGGSVSTLTIQRTQQEDSAVYLCASSLWSAGTDTQYFGPGTRLTVL.

This clonotype was counted ten times or more. This chain's CDR3 is CASSVGQGLYEQYF. The CDR3 DNA reads as TGTGCCAGCAGCGTAGGACAGGGCCTCTACGAGCAGTACTTC. The V and J genes are TRBV7-6 and TRBJ2-7; 8 positions agree with TRBD1. This CDR3 spans 14 amino acids. Unmatched junction bases numbered 6, after V lost 5 bases and J lost 3 bases. Germline V CDR1 and CDR2: SGHVS, FNYEAQ.

V and J are TRBV2 and TRBJ1-1, with no clear D. With 4 bases removed from V and 3 bases from J, the gap between germline ends came to 12 bases. The CDR3 is 14 amino acids. Germline loops: CDR1 SNHLY, CDR2 FYNNEI. CDR3 in amino acids: CASSGLQVDTEAFF. CDR3 nucleotide sequence: TGTGCCAGCAGTGGATTGCAGGTGGACACTGAAGCTTTCTTT.

V and J are TRBV7-8 and TRBJ1-6; 9 nucleotides agree with TRBD1. Per the germline V gene, CDR1 is SGHVS and CDR2 is FQNEAQ. The CDR3 sequence is 20 residues long. The V and J ends lost 1 base and 9 bases, in that order; junction bases with no gene match: 19. The CDR3 coding sequence is TGTGCCAGCAGCTTAGTGAGTCGGTGGGGGGACAGGGTCTGGGGTTCACCCCTCCACTTT. This sequence encodes CASSLVSRWGDRVWGSPLHF.

This clonotype was counted a few times. This chain uses TRBV7-9 with TRBJ2-5, with 11 bases matching TRBD2. The V and J ends lost 2 bases and 4 bases, in that order; junction bases with no gene match: 3. Germline loops: CDR1 SEHNR, CDR2 FQNEAQ (reference sequence). This CDR3 has 15 residues. This CDR3 reads CASSLPLAGGETQYF. For the CDR3, the DNA is TGTGCCAGCAGCTTACCGCTAGCGGGAGGAGAGACCCAGTACTTC.

The chain links TRBV4-1 to TRBJ2-2; D not certain. The CDR3 runs 15 residues. Germline CDR1 MGHRA, CDR2 YSYEKL. V shed 4 bases and J shed 6 bases, with 15 bases lying between them. DNA for the CDR3: TGCGCCAGCAGCCCCCGAGGCGAGGTACCCGGGGAGCTGTTTTTT. The encoded protein is CASSPRGEVPGELFF.

The chain recombines TRBV7-8 with TRBJ1-5; D is perhaps TRBD1 (5 bases). CDR3 size: 15 residues. The V and J ends lost 1 base and 6 bases respectively, with 13 bases between them. Germline CDR1 is SGHVS and CDR2 is FQNEAQ. In DNA form, the CDR3 reads TGTGCCAGCAGCTTAGGGGGTGGGGGGGGTCAGCCCCAGCATTTT. Protein sequence: CASSLGGGGGQPQHF.

The chain carries TRBV10-3 and TRBJ2-1, with D possibly being TRBD2 (7 bases). This CDR3 region has 16 residues. Germline V gene data show CDR1 as ENHRY and CDR2 as SYGVKD. Deletions cut 3 bases from V and 3 bases from J, with 15 bases between. The CDR3 nucleotides are TGTGCCATCAGTGATTTCCGGGGGGCCATCTACAATGAGCAGTTCTTC. Protein sequence: CAISDFRGAIYNEQFF.

The chain joins TRBV12-3 or TRBV12-4 to TRBJ2-5; D unclear. This CDR3 spans 14 amino acids. V gave up 2 bases and J gave up 5 bases, with 12 bases separating them. This chain's CDR3 is CASSLSHTRETQYF. In nucleotides, the CDR3 is TGTGCCAGCAGTTTATCTCACACACGGGAGACCCAGTACTTC.

The V gene is TRBV12-3 or TRBV12-4, the J gene TRBJ1-2, with unresolved D. The CDR3 has 13 residues. V shed 5 bases and J shed 2 bases, with 9 bases lying between them. The CDR3 coding sequence is TGTGCCAGCAGTCCCAGGAGGAACTATGGCTACACCTTC. It encodes CASSPRRNYGYTF.

The V gene is TRBV20-1, the J gene TRBJ1-5; D is ambiguous. Trimming removed 4 bases at V and 0 bases at J, with 13 bases between. Germline V gene sequence: CDR1 DFQATT, CDR2 SNEGSKA (reference sequence). There are 15 residues in the CDR3. CDR3 amino acids: CSAKNWGYSNQPQHF. The DNA of the CDR3 is TGCAGTGCTAAAAACTGGGGTTATAGCAATCAGCCCCAGCATTTT.

The chain links TRBV7-9 to TRBJ2-1; perhaps TRBD2 as D (6 bases). V was trimmed by 2 bases and J by 4 bases, leaving 12 bases between them. Per germline, CDR1 SEHNR and CDR2 FQNEAQ (reference sequence). The CDR3 contains 15 residues. The CDR3 protein is CASSLLGGDYNEQFF. The CDR3 DNA sequence: TGTGCCAGCAGCTTACTCGGCGGGGATTACAATGAGCAGTTCTTC.

A remark on this clonotype: A junction boundary mismatches the germline segment, possibly from a read error. V gene TRBV12-3 or TRBV12-4 combines with J gene TRBJ2-7, with D possibly matching TRBD1 (6 bases). CDR3 size: 12 residues. CDR3 loop: CASTTGSGEQSF. As DNA, the CDR3 is TGTGCCAGCACCACAGGGAGTGGCGAGCAGTCCTTC.

This clonotype appeared a single time. The CDR3 bases are TGCGCCAGCAGCCAACAAACCGGGACCTACTCCTACGAGCAGTACTTC. Translation: CASSQQTGTYSYEQYF. This chain uses TRBV5-1 with TRBJ2-7; D possibly matches TRBD1 or TRBD2 (5 bases each). Per the germline V gene, CDR1 is SGHRS and CDR2 is YFSETQ. The V gene lost 4 bases and the J gene lost 0 bases, with 17 bases spanning the gap. There are 16 residues in the CDR3. The complete variable domain, with remaining parts taken from reference TRBV5-1 and TRBJ2-7, reads KAGVTQTPRYLIKTRGQQVTLSCSPISGHRSVSWYQQTPGQGLQFLFEYFSETQRNKGNFPGRFSGRQFSNSRSEMNVSTLELGDSALYLCASSQQTGTYSYEQYFGPGTRLTVT.

This chain uses TRBV15 with TRBJ2-3; 15 nucleotides agree with TRBD2. V was pared by 1 base and J by 6 bases, with 8 bases of the junction left unmatched. This CDR3 is 18 amino acids long. Germline loops: CDR1 LNHNV, CDR2 YYDKDF (reference sequence). DNA for the CDR3: TGTGCCACCAGCAGAGTGCTCGGGACTAGCGGGGGGACCGATACGCAGTATTTT. Protein sequence: CATSRVLGTSGGTDTQYF.

This clonotype was counted ten times or more. The rearrangement links TRBV10-3 to TRBJ1-1; D not resolved. With 6 bases removed from V and 4 bases from J, the gap between germline ends came to 12 bases. The length of the CDR3 is 13 residues. Germline CDR1 is ENHRY and CDR2 is SYGVKD. CDR3 sequence: CAISRGEGTEAFF. In nucleotides, the CDR3 is TGTGCCATCAGCCGGGGTGAGGGCACTGAAGCTTTCTTT.

Worth noting for this clonotype: The junction and the germline gene differ at one end; a read error may be behind it. The J gene is TRBJ2-1, the V gene TRBV7-7, with a tentative D call TRBD2 (5 bases). The length of the CDR3 is 15 residues. CDR1 is SSHAT and CDR2 is FNYEAQ in the germline V gene (reference sequence). The CDR3 sequence is CASSSSGSPYNEQFF. DNA for the CDR3: TGTGCTAGCAGCTCTTCGGGAAGCCCCTACAATGAGCAGTTCTTC.

The chain employs TRBV12-3 or TRBV12-4 and TRBJ1-2; 7 bases fit TRBD1. The CDR3 sequence is 13 residues long. With V trimmed by 8 bases and J by 4 bases, 7 bases remained unmatched. CDR3: CASGSDRTYGYTF. The CDR3 DNA is TGTGCCAGCGGATCGGACAGGACCTATGGCTACACCTTC.

Of note for this clonotype: No conserved phenylalanine or tryptophan ends this CDR3, so it is likely a read error. V and J are TRBV2 and TRBJ1-6, with a possible D match to TRBD1 (6 bases). V lost 5 bases, J lost 0 bases, and 11 bases lay in between. The CDR3 is 16 residues long. Germline assignment: CDR1 SNHLY and CDR2 FYNNEI. In DNA, the CDR3 is TGTGCCAGCAGTTCGGACAGCAGCTCCTATAATTCACCCCTCCACCTT. It yields the protein CASSSDSSSYNSPLHL.